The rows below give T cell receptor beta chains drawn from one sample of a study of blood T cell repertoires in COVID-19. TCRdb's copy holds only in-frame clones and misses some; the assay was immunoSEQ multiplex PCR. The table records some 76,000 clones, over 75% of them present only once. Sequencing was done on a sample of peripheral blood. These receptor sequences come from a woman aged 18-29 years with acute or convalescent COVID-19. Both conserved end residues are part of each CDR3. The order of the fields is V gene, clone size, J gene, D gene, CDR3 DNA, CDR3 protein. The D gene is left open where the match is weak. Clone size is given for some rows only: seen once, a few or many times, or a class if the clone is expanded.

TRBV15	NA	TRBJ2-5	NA	TGTGCCACCAGCAGAGGGAATAGCGGAGCCTTTGAGACCCAGTACTTC	CATSRGNSGAFETQYF
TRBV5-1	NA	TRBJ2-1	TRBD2	TGCGCCAGCAGCTTGGGGGTAGCGGGAGGGCACAATGAGCAGTTCTTC	CASSLGVAGGHNEQFF
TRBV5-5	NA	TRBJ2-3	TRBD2	TGTGCCAGCAGCACGGGGACTAGCGGGATCACAGATACGCAGTATTTT	CASSTGTSGITDTQYF
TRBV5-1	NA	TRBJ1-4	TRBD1	TGCGCCAGCAGCCCCGGGACAGGCGTAATGGAACTGTTTTTT	CASSPGTGVMELFF
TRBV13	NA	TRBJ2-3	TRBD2	TGTGCCAGCAGCTTAGATGAGCGGGAGGGAGGCACAGATACGCAGTATTTT	CASSLDEREGGTDTQYF
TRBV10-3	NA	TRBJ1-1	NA	TGTGCCATCAGTGAGACAGGGAACACTGAAGCTTTCTTT	CAISETGNTEAFF
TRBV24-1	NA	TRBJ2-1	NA	TGTGCCACCAGTGATGGGCAGGGGAACCTGAGCGAGCAGTTCTTC	CATSDGQGNLSEQFF
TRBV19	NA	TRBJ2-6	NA	TGTGCCAGTACCGCACTAATATCTGGGGCCAACGTCCTGACTTTC	CASTALISGANVLTF
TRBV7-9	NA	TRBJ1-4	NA	TGTGCCAGCAGCTTGTCAGGGTACAATGAAAAACTGTTTTTT	CASSLSGYNEKLFF
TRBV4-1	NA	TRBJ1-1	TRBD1	TGCGCCAGCAGCCAAGGCTATGGACAGGGCACTGAAGCTTTCTTT	CASSQGYGQGTEAFF
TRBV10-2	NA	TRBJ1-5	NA	TGCGCCAGCAGTGAGTCGCAGGGGTACAATCAGCCCCAGCATTTT	CASSESQGYNQPQHF
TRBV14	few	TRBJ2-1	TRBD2	TGTGCCAGCAGCCAAGGGACTAGCGGGAGTCAGCAGTTCTTC	CASSQGTSGSQQFF
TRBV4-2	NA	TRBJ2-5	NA	TGTGCCAGCAGCCAAGTCGTCTCCGGCGGGGAGACCCAGTACTTC	CASSQVVSGGETQYF
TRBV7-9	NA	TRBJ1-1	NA	TGTGCCAGCAGCTTGCAGAAGAACACTGAAGCTTTCTTT	CASSLQKNTEAFF
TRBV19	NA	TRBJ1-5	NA	TGTGCCAGTAGTATTGGGACACATCAGCCCCAGCATTTT	CASSIGTHQPQHF
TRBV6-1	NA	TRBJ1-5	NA	TGTGCCAGCAGTGCGGGGGAAGTGTTTGGCAATCAGCCCCAGCATTTT	CASSAGEVFGNQPQHF
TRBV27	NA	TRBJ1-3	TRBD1	TGTGCCAGCAGCTCACAGGGGGCTTGGAACACCATATATTTT	CASSSQGAWNTIYF
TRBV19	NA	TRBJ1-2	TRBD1	TGTGCCAGTAGTACGGGGACAGCGCCTAACTATGGCTACACCTTC	CASSTGTAPNYGYTF
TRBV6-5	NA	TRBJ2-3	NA	TGTGCCAGCACCGGAGGACGACCAAACACAGATACGCAGTATTTT	CASTGGRPNTDTQYF
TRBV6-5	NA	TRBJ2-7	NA	TGTGCCAGCAGTTACATGGGGGCGAGGAACGAGCAGTACTTC	CASSYMGARNEQYF
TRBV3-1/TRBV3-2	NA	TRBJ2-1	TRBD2	TGTGCCAGCAGCCAAGTTCTGGGGGGGAGCTCCTACAATGAGCAGTTCTTC	CASSQVLGGSSYNEQFF
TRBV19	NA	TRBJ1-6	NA	TGTGCCAGTAGTCCCCGGGGGGCGGCACCCCTCCACTTT	CASSPRGAAPLHF
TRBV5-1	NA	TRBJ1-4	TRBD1	TGCGCCAGCAGCGTAGGGGGCTGGGGGATGAATGAAAAACTGTTTTTT	CASSVGGWGMNEKLFF
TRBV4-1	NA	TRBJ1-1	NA	TGCGCCAGCAGCCAATCTTCAATGCGGACTGAAGCTTTCTTT	CASSQSSMRTEAFF
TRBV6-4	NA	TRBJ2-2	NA	TGTGCCAGCAGTGAACTCGGGACAAGAAACACCGGGGAGCTGTTTTTT	CASSELGTRNTGELFF
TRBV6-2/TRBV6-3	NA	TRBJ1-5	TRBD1	TGTGCCAGCAGCCGGGACAGGGGGCAAAGCAATCAGCCCCAGCATTTT	CASSRDRGQSNQPQHF
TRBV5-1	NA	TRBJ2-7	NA	TGCGCCAGCAGTTCCGACAGTCCCTACGAGCAGTACTTC	CASSSDSPYEQYF
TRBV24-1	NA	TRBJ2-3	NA	TGTGCCACCGGGCAGGGATTCGTCGGAGATACGCAGTATTTT	CATGQGFVGDTQYF
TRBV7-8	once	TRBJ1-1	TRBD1	TGTGCCAGCAGCCTCGACCGGGACAGGGAAGCTTTCTTT	CASSLDRDREAFF
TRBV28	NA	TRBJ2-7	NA	TGTGCCAGCAGTACCACCAGGGGAAGGCAGTACTTC	CASSTTRGRQYF
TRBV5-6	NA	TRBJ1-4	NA	TGTGCCAGCAGCTTTTTTGGACAAGAAAAACTGTTTTTT	CASSFFGQEKLFF
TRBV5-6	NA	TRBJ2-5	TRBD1	TGTGCCAGCATGAGAGGGGGCCCGCTTGGAAAGACCCAGTACTTC	CASMRGGPLGKTQYF
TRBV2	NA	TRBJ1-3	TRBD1	TGTGCCAGCACCCTCGACAGGGGGCGAGCAAACACCATATATTTT	CASTLDRGRANTIYF
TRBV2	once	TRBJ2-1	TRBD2	TGTGCCAGCAGTCGGGAAGCGGGGGGCGGCAATGAGCAGTTCTTC	CASSREAGGGNEQFF
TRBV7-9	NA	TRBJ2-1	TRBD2	TGTGCCAGCAGCCCCGGGACTAGTCGTGAGCAGTTCTTC	CASSPGTSREQFF
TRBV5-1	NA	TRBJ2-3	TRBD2	TGCGCCAGCCGGCGTGGGTATAGCGGGGGGAGCACAGATACGCAGTATTTT	CASRRGYSGGSTDTQYF
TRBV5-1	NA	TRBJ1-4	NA	TGCGCCAGCAGCTTGAGAGGGCGGAGGGATGAAAAACTGTTTTTT	CASSLRGRRDEKLFF
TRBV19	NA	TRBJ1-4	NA	TGTGCCAGTAGTATAGGAGGCTCAATGAATGAAAAACTGTTTTTT	CASSIGGSMNEKLFF
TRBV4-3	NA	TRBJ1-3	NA	TGCGCCAGCAGCCAAGAGCACAGTGGAAACACCATATATTTT	CASSQEHSGNTIYF
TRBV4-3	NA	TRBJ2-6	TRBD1	TGCGCCAGCAGCCAACGACAGGGTTTCTCTGGGGCCAACGTCCTGACTTTC	CASSQRQGFSGANVLTF
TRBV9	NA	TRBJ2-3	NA	TGTGCCAGCAGCGTACTTCAGCGAGATACGCAGTATTTT	CASSVLQRDTQYF
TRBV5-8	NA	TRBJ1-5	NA	TGTGCCAGCAGTTCAGGGTTGAGTCAGCCCCAGCATTTT	CASSSGLSQPQHF
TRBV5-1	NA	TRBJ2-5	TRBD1	TGCGCCAGCAGCTTGGAGGGGGCCCTCCAAGAGACCCAGTACTTC	CASSLEGALQETQYF
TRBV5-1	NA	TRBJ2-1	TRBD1	TGCGCCAGCAGCACGGCCGGACAGGGCAATGAGCAGTTCTTC	CASSTAGQGNEQFF
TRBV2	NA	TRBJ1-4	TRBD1	TGTGCCAGCAGGTGGACAGGGAGTCATGAAAAACTGTTTTTT	CASRWTGSHEKLFF
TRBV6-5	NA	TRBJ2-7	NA	TGTGCCAGCAGTTACACCAGGGTCTCCTACGAGCAGTACTTC	CASSYTRVSYEQYF
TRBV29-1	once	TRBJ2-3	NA	TGCAGCGTTGAACGGGGGGCTGGCGATACGCAGTATTTT	CSVERGAGDTQYF
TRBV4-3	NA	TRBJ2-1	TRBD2	TGCGCCAGCAGCCAAGGGCGGCTAGCGGGAGACTCTGAGCAGTTCTTC	CASSQGRLAGDSEQFF
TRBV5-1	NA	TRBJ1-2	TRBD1	TGCGCCAGCAGCTCGGGACAGCTCTATGGCTACACCTTC	CASSSGQLYGYTF
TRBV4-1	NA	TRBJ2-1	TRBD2	TGCGCCAGCAGCCAAGATCTCGGGGGGGCCTACAATGAGCAGTTCTTC	CASSQDLGGAYNEQFF
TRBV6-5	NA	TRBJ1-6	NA	TGTGCCAGTGCCAAAGGGGATGGGGATTCACCCCTCCACTTT	CASAKGDGDSPLHF
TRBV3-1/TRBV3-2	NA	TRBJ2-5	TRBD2	TGTGCCAGCAGCCATGGCGGGAGAGCGACGGGGGAGACCCAGTACTTC	CASSHGGRATGETQYF
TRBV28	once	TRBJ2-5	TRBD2	TGTGCCAGCAGTCCCACTGGGGGGGATAACCAAGAGACCCAGTACTTC	CASSPTGGDNQETQYF